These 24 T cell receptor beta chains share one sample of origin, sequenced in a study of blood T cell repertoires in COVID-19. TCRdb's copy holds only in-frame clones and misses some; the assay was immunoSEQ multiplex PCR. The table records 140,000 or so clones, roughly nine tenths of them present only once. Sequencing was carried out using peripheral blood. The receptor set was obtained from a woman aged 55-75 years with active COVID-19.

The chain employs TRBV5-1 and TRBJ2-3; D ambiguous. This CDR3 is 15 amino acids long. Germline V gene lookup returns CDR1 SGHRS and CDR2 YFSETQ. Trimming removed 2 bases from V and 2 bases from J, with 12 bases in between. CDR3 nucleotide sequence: TGCGCCAGCAGCTTTGGTGGCATCTTCACAGATACGCAGTATTTT. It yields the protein CASSFGGIFTDTQYF.

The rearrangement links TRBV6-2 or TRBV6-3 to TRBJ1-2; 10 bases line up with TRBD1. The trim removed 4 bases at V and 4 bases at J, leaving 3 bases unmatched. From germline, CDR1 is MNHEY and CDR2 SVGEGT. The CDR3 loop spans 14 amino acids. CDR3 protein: CASSSGTGAYGYTF. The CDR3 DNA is TGTGCCAGCAGTTCCGGGACAGGGGCCTATGGCTACACCTTC.

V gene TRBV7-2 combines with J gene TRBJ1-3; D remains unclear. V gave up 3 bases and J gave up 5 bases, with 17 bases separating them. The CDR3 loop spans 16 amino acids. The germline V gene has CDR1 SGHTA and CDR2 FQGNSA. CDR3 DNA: TGTGCCAGCAGCTTCCAGGATACAGCCCGACGAAACACCATATATTTT. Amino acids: CASSFQDTARRNTIYF.

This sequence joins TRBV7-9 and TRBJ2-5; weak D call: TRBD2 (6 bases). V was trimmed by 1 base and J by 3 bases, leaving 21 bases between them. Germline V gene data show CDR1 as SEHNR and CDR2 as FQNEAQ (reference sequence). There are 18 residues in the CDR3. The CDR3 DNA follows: TGTGCCAGCAGCTTAGGGAGGTACATGGGGAGGAATAAAGAGACCCAGTACTTC. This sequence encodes CASSLGRYMGRNKETQYF.

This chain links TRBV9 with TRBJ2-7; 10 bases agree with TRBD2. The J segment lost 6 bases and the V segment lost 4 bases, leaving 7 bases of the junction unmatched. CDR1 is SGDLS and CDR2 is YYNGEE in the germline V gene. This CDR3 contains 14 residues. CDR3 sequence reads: CASSPSGSRREQYF. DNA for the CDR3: TGTGCCAGCAGCCCTAGCGGGAGTAGGCGCGAGCAGTACTTC.

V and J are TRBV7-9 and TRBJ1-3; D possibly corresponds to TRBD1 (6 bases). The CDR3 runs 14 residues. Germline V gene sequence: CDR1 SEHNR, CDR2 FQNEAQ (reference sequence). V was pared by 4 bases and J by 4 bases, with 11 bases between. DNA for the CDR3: TGTGCCAGCAGCTCCTCAGGGGAAGGAAACACCATATATTTT. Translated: CASSSSGEGNTIYF.

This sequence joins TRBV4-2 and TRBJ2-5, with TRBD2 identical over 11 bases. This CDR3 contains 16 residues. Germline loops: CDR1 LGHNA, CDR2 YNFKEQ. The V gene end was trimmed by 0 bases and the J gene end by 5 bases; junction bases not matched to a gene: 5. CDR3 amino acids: CASSQELAGDGETQYF. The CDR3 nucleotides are TGTGCCAGCAGCCAAGAACTAGCGGGAGATGGGGAGACCCAGTACTTC.

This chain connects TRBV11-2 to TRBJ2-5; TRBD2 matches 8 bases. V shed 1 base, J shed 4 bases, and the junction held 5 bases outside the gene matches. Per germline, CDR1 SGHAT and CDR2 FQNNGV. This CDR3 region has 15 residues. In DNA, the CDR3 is TGTGCCAGCAGCTTAGGCGGGAGGAGGGGAGAGACCCAGTACTTC. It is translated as CASSLGGRRGETQYF.

Here the CDR3 reads CASTGTSNEQFF. CDR3 sequence (DNA): TGCGCCAGCACCGGGACTAGCAATGAGCAGTTCTTC. The chain couples TRBV5-1 to TRBJ2-1; 8 positions agree with TRBD2. The V gene end was trimmed by 6 bases and the J gene end by 6 bases; junction bases not matched to a gene: 2. The CDR3 is 12 amino acids. Germline V gene lookup returns CDR1 SGHRS and CDR2 YFSETQ.

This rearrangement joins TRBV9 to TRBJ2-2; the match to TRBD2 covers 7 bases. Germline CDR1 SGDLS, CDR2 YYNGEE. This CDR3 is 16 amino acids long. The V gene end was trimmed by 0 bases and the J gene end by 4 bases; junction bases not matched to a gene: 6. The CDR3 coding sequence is TGTGCCAGCAGCGTAGGGGGGGACTATTTCACCGGGGAGCTGTTTTTT. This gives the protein CASSVGGDYFTGELFF.

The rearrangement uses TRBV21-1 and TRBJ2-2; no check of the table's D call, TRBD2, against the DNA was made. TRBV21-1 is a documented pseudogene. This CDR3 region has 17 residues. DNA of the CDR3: TGTGCCAGCAGCGGCTTGGGGACTAGCGAAAACACCGGGGAGCTGTTTTTT. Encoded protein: CASSGLGTSENTGELFF.

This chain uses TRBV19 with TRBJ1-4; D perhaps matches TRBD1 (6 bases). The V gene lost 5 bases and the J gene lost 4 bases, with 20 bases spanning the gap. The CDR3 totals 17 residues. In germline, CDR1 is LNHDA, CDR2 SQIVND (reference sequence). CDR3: CASSSPRETGDNEKLFF. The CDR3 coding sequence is TGTGCCAGTAGTTCACCGCGCGAGACAGGCGATAATGAAAAACTGTTTTTT.

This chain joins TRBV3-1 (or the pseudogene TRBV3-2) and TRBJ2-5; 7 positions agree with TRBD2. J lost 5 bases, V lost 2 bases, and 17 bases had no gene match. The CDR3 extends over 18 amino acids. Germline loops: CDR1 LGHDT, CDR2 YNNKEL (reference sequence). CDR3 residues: CASSQPLRHSSGGETQYF. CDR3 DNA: TGTGCCAGCAGCCAACCCCTAAGACACTCTAGCGGAGGGGAGACCCAGTACTTC.

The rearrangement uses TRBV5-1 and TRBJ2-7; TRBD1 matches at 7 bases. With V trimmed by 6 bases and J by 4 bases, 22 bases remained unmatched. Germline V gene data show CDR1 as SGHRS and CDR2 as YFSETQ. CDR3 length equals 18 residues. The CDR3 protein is CASTARPPYDRVEYEQYF. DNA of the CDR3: TGCGCCAGCACCGCGAGACCCCCCTATGACAGGGTGGAGTACGAGCAGTACTTC.

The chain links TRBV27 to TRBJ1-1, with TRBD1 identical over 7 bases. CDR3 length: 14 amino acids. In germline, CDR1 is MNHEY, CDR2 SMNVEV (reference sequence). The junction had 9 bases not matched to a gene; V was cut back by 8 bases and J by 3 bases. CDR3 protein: CASLPQGGYTEAFF. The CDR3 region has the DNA TGTGCCAGCCTGCCCCAGGGGGGATACACTGAAGCTTTCTTT.

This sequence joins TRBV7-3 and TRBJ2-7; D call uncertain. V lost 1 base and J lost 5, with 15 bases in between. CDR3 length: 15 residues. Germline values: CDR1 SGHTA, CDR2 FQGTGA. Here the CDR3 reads CASSLKGALTNEQYF. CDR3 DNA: TGTGCCAGCAGCTTAAAAGGAGCCTTGACGAACGAGCAGTACTTC.

CDR3 amino acids: CASSPAGLAFF. The CDR3, as DNA: TGTGCCAGCAGCCCAGCAGGGTTAGCTTTCTTT. V gene TRBV7-9 combines with J gene TRBJ1-1; possibly TRBD1 for D (5 bases). V shed 5 bases and J shed 10 bases, with 11 bases lying between them. CDR3 size: 11 residues. Germline V gene sequence: CDR1 SEHNR, CDR2 FQNEAQ (reference sequence).

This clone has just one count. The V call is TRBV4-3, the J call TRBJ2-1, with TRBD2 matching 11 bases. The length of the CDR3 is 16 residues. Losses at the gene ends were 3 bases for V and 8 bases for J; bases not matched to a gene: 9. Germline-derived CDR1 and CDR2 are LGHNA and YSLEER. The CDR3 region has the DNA TGCGCCAGCAGCCATCTAGCGGGAGGTGTGTGGGATGAGCAGTTCTTC. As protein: CASSHLAGGVWDEQFF.

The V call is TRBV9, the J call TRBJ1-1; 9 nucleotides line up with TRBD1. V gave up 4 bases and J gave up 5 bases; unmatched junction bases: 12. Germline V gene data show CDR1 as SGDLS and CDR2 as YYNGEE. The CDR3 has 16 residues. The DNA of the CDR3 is TGTGCCAGCAGCTTACTCGGGACAGGGTTTATGACTGAAGCTTTCTTT. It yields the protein CASSLLGTGFMTEAFF.

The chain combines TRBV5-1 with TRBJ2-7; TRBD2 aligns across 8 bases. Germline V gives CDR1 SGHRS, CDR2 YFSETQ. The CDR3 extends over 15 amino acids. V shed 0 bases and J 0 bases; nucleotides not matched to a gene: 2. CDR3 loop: CASSLDGRASYEQYF. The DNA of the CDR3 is TGCGCCAGCAGCTTGGACGGGAGGGCCTCCTACGAGCAGTACTTC.

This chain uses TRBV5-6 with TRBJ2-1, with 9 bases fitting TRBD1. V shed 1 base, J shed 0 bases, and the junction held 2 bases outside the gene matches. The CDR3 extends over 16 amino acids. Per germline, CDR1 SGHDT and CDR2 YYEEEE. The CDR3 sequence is CASSLQTGGSYNEQFF. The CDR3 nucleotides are TGTGCCAGCAGCTTGCAGACAGGGGGCTCCTACAATGAGCAGTTCTTC.

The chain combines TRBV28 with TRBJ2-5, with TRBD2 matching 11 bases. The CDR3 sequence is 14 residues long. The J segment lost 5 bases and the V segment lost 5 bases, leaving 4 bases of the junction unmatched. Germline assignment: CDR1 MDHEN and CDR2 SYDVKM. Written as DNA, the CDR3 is TGTGCCAGCAGTCCTAGCGGGAGGCGTGAGACCCAGTACTTC. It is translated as CASSPSGRRETQYF.

In nucleotides, the CDR3 is TGTGCCAGTAGTATGAGGTCTGGGCTAGCGGGAGGGCCCAACGAGCAGTACTTC. Its protein is CASSMRSGLAGGPNEQYF. This chain joins TRBV19 and TRBJ2-7; TRBD2 aligns across 12 bases. In germline, CDR1 is LNHDA, CDR2 SQIVND (reference sequence). The CDR3 covers 18 residues. Trimming removed 3 bases from V and 5 bases from J; junction bases left unmatched: 14.

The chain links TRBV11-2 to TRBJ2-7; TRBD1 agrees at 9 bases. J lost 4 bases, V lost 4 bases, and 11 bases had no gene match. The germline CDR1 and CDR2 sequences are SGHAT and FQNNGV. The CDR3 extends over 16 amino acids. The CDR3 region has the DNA TGTGCCAGCAGCTCCGGATACAGGGGGCGGAGGTACGAGCAGTACTTC. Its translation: CASSSGYRGRRYEQYF. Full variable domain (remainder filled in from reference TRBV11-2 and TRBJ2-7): EAGVAQSPRYKIIEKRQSVAFWCNPISGHATLYWYQQILGQGPKLLIQFQNNGVVDDSQLPKDRFSAERLKGVDSTLKIQPAKLEDSAVYLCASSSGYRGRRYEQYFGPGTRLTVT.